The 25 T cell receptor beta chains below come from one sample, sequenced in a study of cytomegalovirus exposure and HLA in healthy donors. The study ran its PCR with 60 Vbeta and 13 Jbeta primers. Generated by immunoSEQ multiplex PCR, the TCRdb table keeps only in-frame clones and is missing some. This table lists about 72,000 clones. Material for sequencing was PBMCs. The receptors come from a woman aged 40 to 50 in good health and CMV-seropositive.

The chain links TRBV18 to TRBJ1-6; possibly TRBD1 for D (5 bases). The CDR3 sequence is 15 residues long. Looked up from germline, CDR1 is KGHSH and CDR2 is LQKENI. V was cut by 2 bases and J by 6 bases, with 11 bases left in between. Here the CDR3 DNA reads TGTGCCAGCTCACCAACGACCCAGGGTAATTCACCCCTCCACTTT. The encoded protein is CASSPTTQGNSPLHF.

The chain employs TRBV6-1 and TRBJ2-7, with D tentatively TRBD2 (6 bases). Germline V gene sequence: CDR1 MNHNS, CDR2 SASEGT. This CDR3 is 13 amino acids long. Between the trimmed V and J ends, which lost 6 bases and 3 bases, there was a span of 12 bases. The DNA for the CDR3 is TGTGCCAGCAGGGGTAGCGGTGTCTACGAGCAGTACTTC. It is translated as CASRGSGVYEQYF.

CDR3 in amino acids: CASSSAPGTGGGFQPQHF. CDR3 DNA sequence: TGTGCCAGCAGTTCGGCCCCGGGGACAGGGGGGGGATTCCAGCCCCAGCATTTT. The chain couples TRBV27 to TRBJ1-5, with TRBD1 matching over 11 bases. J lost 7 bases, V lost 4 bases, and 15 bases had no gene match. The CDR3 spans 18 residues. Germline CDR1 MNHEY, CDR2 SMNVEV (reference sequence).

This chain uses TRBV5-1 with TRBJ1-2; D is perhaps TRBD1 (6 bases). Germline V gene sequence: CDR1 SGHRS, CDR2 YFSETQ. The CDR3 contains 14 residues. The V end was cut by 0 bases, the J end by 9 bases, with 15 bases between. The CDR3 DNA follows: TGCGCCAGCAGCTTGGCCGGCGAGGACAGTCGCTACACCTTC. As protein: CASSLAGEDSRYTF.

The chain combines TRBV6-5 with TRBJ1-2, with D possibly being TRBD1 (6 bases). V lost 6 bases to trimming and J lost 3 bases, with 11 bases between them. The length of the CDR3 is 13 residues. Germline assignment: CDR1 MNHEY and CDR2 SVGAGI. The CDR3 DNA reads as TGTGCCAGCAGGACCGGGACATACTATGGCTACACCTTC. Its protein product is CASRTGTYYGYTF.

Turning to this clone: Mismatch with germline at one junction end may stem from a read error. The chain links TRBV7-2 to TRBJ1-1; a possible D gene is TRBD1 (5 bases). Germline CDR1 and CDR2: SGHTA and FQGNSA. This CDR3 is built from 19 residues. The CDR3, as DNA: TGTGCCAGCACCTTAAGGGGTTTGGGGCAGACCAAAGTGAACACTGAAGCTTTCTTT. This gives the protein CASTLRGLGQTKVNTEAFF. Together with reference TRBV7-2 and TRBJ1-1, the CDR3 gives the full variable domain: GAGVSQSPSNKVTEKGKDVELRCDPISGHTALYWYRQSLGQGLEFLIYFQGNSAPDKSGLPSDRFSAERTGGSVSTLTIQRTQQEDSAVYLCASTLRGLGQTKVNTEAFFGQGTRLTVV.

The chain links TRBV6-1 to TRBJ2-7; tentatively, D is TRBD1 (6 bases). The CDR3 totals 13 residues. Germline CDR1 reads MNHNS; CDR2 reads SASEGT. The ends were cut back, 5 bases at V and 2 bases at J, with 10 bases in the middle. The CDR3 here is CASSLQGTYEQYF. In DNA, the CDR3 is TGTGCCAGCAGTCTACAGGGCACCTACGAGCAGTACTTC.

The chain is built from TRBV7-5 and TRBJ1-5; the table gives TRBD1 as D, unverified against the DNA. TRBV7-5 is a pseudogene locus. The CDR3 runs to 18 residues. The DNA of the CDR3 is TGTGCCAGACAATTCATCACCTTCCGGGACAGACAGTATCAGCCCCAGCATTTT. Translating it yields CARQFITFRDRQYQPQHF.

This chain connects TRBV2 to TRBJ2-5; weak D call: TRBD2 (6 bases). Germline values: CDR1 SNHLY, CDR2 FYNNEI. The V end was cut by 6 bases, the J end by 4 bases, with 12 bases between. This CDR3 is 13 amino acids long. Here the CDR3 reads CASSMDYGETQYF. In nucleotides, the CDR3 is TGTGCCAGCAGCATGGACTACGGAGAGACCCAGTACTTC. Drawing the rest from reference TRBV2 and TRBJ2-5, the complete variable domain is EPEVTQTPSHQVTQMGQEVILRCVPISNHLYFYWYRQILGQKVEFLVSFYNNEISEKSEIFDDQFSVERPDGSNFTLKIRSTKLEDSAMYFCASSMDYGETQYFGPGTRLLVL.

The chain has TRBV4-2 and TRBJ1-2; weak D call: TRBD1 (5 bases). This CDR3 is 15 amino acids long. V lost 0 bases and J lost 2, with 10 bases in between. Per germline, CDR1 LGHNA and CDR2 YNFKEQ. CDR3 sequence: CASSQEGVGNYGYTF. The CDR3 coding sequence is TGTGCCAGCAGCCAAGAAGGGGTAGGGAACTATGGCTACACCTTC.

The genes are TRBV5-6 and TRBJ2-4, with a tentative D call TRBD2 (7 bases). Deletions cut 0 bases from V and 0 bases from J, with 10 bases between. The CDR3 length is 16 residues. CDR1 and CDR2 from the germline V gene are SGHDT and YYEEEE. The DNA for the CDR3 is TGTGCCAGCAGCTTGGCTCGGGGGGCAGCCAAAAACATTCAGTACTTC. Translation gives CASSLARGAAKNIQYF.

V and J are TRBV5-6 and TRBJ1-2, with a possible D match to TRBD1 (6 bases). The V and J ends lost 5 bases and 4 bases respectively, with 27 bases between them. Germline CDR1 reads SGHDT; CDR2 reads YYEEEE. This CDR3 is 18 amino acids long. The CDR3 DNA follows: TGTGCCAGCAGGAACCAGGTAAAAGGACAGCCGCCTATCTATGGCTACACCTTC. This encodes CASRNQVKGQPPIYGYTF.

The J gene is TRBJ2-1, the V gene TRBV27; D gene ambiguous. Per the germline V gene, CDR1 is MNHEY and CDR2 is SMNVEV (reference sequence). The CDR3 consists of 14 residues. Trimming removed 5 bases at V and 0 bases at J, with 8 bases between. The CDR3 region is CASSPRSSYNEQFF. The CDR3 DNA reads TGTGCCAGCAGTCCGAGGAGCTCCTACAATGAGCAGTTCTTC.

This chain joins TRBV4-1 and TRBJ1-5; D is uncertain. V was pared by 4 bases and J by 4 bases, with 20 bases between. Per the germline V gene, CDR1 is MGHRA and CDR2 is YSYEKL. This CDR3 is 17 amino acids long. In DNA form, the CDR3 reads TGCGCCAGCAGCCCCCAGCCCCCCGGAGAACTTAATCAGCCCCAGCATTTT. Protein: CASSPQPPGELNQPQHF.

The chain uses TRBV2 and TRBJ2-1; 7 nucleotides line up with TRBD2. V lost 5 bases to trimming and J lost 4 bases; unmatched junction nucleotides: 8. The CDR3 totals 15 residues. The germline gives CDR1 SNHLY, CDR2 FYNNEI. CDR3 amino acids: CASSPRLAEYNEQFF. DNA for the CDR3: TGTGCCAGCAGTCCGCGGCTAGCGGAGTACAATGAGCAGTTCTTC.

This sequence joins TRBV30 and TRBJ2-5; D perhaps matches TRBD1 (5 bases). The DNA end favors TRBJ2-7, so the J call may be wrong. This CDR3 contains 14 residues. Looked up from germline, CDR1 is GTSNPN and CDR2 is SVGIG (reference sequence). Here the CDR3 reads CAWSVRGRSYEQYF. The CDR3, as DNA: TGTGCCTGGAGTGTAAGGGGCAGGTCCTACGAGCAGTACTTC.

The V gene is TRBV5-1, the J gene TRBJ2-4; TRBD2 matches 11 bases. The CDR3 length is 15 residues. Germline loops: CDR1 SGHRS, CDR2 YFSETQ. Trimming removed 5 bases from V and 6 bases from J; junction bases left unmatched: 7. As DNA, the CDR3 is TGCGCCAGCAGAGTGGTAGCGGGGGGGGGAAACATTCAGTACTTC. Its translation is CASRVVAGGGNIQYF.

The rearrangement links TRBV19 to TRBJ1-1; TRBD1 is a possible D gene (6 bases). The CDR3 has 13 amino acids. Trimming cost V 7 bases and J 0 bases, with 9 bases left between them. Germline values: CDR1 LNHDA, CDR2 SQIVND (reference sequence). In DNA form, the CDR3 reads TGTGCCAGTAACCCAGGGGTGAACACTGAAGCTTTCTTT. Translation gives CASNPGVNTEAFF.

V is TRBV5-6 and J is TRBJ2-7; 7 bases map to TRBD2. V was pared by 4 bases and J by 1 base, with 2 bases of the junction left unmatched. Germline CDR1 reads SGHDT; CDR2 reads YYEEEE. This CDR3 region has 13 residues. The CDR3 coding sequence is TGTGCCAGCAGCGCGGGAGTTTCCTACGAGCAGTACTTC. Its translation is CASSAGVSYEQYF.

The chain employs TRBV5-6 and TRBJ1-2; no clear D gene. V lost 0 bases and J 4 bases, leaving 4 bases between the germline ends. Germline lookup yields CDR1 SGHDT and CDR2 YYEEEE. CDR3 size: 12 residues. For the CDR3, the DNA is TGTGCCAGCAGCTTGGGCGTCTATGGCTACACCTTC. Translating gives CASSLGVYGYTF.

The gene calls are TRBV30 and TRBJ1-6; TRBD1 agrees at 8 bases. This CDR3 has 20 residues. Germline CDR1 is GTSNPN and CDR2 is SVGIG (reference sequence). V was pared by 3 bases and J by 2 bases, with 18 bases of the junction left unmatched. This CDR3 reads CAWSKPPGQAAGAYNSPLHF. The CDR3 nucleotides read TGTGCCTGGAGCAAACCCCCGGGACAGGCGGCAGGAGCCTATAATTCACCCCTCCACTTT.

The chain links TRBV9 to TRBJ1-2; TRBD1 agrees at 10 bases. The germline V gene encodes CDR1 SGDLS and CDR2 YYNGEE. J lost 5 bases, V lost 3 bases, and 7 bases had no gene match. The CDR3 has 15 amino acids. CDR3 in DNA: TGTGCCAGCAGCGAGACAGGGGGCGCGAGGTATGGCTACACCTTC. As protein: CASSETGGARYGYTF.

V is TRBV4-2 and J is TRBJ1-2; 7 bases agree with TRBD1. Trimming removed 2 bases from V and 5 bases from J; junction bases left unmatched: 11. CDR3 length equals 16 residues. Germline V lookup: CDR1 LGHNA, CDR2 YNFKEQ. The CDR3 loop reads CASSQTRDSRTYGYTF. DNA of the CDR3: TGTGCCAGCAGCCAAACACGGGACAGCCGGACGTATGGCTACACCTTC.

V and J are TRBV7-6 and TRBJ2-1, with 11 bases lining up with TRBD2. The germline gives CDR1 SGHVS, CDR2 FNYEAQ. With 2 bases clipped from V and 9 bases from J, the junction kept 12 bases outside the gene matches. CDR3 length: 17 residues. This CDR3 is CASSLSTTSGALGEQFF. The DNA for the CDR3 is TGTGCCAGCAGCTTATCTACGACTAGCGGGGCCCTTGGTGAGCAGTTCTTC.

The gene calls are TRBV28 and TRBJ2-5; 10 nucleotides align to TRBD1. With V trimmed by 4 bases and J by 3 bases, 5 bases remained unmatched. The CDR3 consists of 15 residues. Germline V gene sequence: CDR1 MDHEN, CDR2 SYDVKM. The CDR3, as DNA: TGTGCCAGCAGTTCCAGGACAGGGGGGAAAGAGACCCAGTACTTC. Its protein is CASSSRTGGKETQYF.